The 5 T cell receptor beta chains in this list originate from one sample, sequenced in a study of shared clonotypes between healthy human individuals. Assay: immunoSEQ multiplex PCR; the TCRdb copy retains only in-frame clones and omits some. The data contain approximately 1.5 million clones, around 98% of them seen just once; the ten biggest clones take up approximately 0.44%. The source material was naive CD4+ T cells sorted from blood. Subset defined: CD45RA+ positively selected. These receptors were collected from a man under 40 in good health.

The chain employs TRBV5-1 and TRBJ1-4; D may be TRBD1 (5 bases). Trimming left V 0 bases short and J 6 bases short, with 9 bases between. CDR3 length: 14 amino acids. The V gene's germline CDR1 is SGHRS and CDR2 YFSETQ. CDR3 amino acids: CASSLVEGDEKLFF. The CDR3 DNA follows: TGCGCCAGCAGCTTGGTGGAAGGGGATGAAAAACTGTTTTTT.

The rearrangement uses TRBV29-1 and TRBJ1-1, with D perhaps matching TRBD1 (5 bases). Germline V gene data show CDR1 as SQVTM and CDR2 as ANQGSEA. The CDR3 covers 14 residues. Deletions cut 6 bases from V and 0 bases from J, with 14 bases between. The CDR3 region is CSVKGLHMNTEAFF. CDR3 bases: TGCAGCGTAAAGGGACTACACATGAACACTGAAGCTTTCTTT.

The chain combines TRBV5-4 with TRBJ1-3, with D uncertain. Germline V gene lookup returns CDR1 SGHNT and CDR2 YYREEE (reference sequence). CDR3 length: 17 amino acids. The V gene lost 1 base and the J gene lost 0 bases, with 14 bases spanning the gap. CDR3 in DNA: TGTGCCAGCAGCTTGCCCCAGCCTCAATCCTCTGGAAACACCATATATTTT. It specifies CASSLPQPQSSGNTIYF.

V and J are TRBV19 and TRBJ2-1, with D unclear. V dropped 5 bases and J dropped 9 bases, with 11 bases sitting between them. CDR1 is LNHDA, CDR2 SQIVND, per germline (reference sequence). CDR3 length: 12 residues. CDR3: CASSERSSEQFF. Written as DNA, the CDR3 is TGTGCCAGTAGTGAGAGATCAAGTGAGCAGTTCTTC.

This clone occurred once. V usage is TRBV10-3 and J usage is TRBJ2-7, with a tentative D call TRBD2 (5 bases). V lost 4 bases to trimming and J lost 3 bases, with 13 bases between them. Germline CDR1 reads ENHRY; CDR2 reads SYGVKD. This CDR3 has 14 residues. The CDR3 protein is CAISGTPLGYEQYF. DNA of the CDR3: TGTGCCATCAGTGGGACTCCCCTGGGCTACGAGCAGTACTTC.